Each of the 3 T cell receptor beta chains below was sequenced from the same sample in a study of T cell changes during pregnancy in multiple sclerosis. Generated by immunoSEQ multiplex PCR, the TCRdb table keeps only in-frame clones and is missing some. In the table there are about 120,000 clones, approximately 95% of which are singletons. The specimen was peripheral blood, collected before pregnancy. The receptors derive from a female donor with multiple sclerosis, enrolled in a pregnancy study.

V and J are TRBV9 and TRBJ2-5, with 13 bases that match TRBD2. Losses at the gene ends were 0 bases for V and 3 bases for J; bases not matched to a gene: 8. This CDR3 has 18 residues. CDR1 is SGDLS and CDR2 is YYNGEE in the germline V gene. DNA of the CDR3: TGTGCCAGCAGCGTAGGACTAGCGGGGGGAGCCACGAAAGAGACCCAGTACTTC. Protein: CASSVGLAGGATKETQYF.

This clone came up a few times. The rearrangement joins TRBV15 to TRBJ1-1; D uncertain. This CDR3 is built from 14 residues. Germline loops: CDR1 LNHNV, CDR2 YYDKDF (reference sequence). The germline V and J ends were trimmed by 0 bases and 6 bases, with 11 bases remaining between them. The CDR3 DNA is TGTGCCACCAGCAGAGATGCGGTTAGCGCTGAAGCTTTCTTT. This translates into CATSRDAVSAEAFF.

Only a few counts were recorded for this clone. This chain joins TRBV19 and TRBJ1-2; no definite D call. With 5 bases removed from V and 1 base from J, the gap between germline ends came to 8 bases. Germline V lookup: CDR1 LNHDA, CDR2 SQIVND (reference sequence). The CDR3 is made up of 13 amino acids. The CDR3 region is CASSREYNYGYTF. Written as DNA, the CDR3 is TGTGCCAGTAGTCGAGAGTATAACTATGGCTACACCTTC.